This T cell receptor beta chain comes out of a study of yellow fever vaccine responses in identical twins. Study-wide findings and caveats: Twins reportedly had a vaccine T cell response that seemed partly convergent, partly personalized.

Trimming took off 0 bases at V and 3 bases at J, with 7 bases between the two ends. This CDR3 comprises 13 residues. CDR1 SGHNT and CDR2 YYREEE come from the germline V gene (reference sequence). This clonotype has a handful of counts. Its antigen is not identified. TCRdb ran MiXCR on the RT-PCR reads and lists one entry per CDR3 protein. In the table there are tens of thousands of distinct CDR3 sequences, 77% of which are singletons. The TCR comes from a woman under 30 who received the yellow fever vaccine. Sequenced material: T cells from blood (PBMCs), unsorted or a sorted subset (not recorded which), taken before or after yellow fever vaccination (not recorded which). The J gene is TRBJ2-7, the V gene TRBV5-4; D might be TRBD2 (6 bases). This chain's CDR3 is CASSLGGVYEQYV. The CDR3 bases are TGTGCCAGCAGCTTGGGGGGGGTCTACGAGCAGTACGTC.